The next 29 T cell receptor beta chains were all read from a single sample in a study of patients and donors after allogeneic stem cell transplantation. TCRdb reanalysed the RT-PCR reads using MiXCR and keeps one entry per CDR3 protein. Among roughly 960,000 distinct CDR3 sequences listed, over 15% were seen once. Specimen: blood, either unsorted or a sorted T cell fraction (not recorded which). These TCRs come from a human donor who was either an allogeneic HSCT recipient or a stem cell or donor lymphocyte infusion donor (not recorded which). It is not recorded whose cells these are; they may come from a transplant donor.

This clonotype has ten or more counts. The CDR3, as DNA: TGCGCCAGCAGCCAAGAGCCGAGTTCACCCCTCCACTTT. The encoded protein is CASSQEPSSPLHF. The gene calls are TRBV4-3 and TRBJ1-6; D not certain. The CDR3 sequence is 13 residues long. Germline CDR1 and CDR2: LGHNA and YSLEER. Trimming took 0 bases from V and 9 from J, leaving 6 bases between them.

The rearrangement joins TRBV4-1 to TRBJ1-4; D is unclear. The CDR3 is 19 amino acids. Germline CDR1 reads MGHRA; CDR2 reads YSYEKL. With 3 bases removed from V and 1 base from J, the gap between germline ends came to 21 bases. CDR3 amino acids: CASSHRPFLRVKTNEKLFF. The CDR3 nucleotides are TGCGCCAGCAGCCACAGACCGTTCCTACGAGTAAAAACTAATGAAAAACTGTTTTTT.

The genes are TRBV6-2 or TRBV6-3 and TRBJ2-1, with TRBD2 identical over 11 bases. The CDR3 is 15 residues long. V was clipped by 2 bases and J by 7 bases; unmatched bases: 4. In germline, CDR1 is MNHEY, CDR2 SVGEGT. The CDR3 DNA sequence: TGTGCCAGCAGTTACGTACTAGCGGGGGAGAATGAGCAGTTCTTC. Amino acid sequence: CASSYVLAGENEQFF.

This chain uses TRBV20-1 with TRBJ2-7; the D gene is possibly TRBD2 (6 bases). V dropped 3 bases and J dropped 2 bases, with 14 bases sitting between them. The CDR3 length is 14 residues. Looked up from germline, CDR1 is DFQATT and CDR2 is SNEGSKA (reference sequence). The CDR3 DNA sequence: TGCAGTGCTAGTAGAGGGACTCTAACCTACGAGCAGTACTTC. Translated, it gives CSASRGTLTYEQYF.

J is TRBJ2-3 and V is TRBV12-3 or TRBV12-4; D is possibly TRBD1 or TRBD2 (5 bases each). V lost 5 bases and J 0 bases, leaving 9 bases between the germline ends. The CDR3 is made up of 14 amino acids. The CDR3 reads CASSRDHSTDTQYF. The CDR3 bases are TGTGCCAGCAGTCGGGACCACAGCACAGATACGCAGTATTTT.

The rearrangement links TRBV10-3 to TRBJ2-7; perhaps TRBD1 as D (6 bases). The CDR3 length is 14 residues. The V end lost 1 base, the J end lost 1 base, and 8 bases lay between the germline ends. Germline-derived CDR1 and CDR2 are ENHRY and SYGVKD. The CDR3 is CAISEYRESYEQYF. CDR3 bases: TGTGCCATCAGTGAGTACAGGGAGTCCTACGAGCAGTACTTC.

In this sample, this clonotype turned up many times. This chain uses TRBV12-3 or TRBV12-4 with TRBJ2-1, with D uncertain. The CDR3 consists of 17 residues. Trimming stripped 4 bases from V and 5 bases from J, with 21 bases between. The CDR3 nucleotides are TGTGCCAGCAGTTCCTCCTACCGGGTCCTTAGGAACAATGAGCAGTTCTTC. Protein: CASSSSYRVLRNNEQFF.

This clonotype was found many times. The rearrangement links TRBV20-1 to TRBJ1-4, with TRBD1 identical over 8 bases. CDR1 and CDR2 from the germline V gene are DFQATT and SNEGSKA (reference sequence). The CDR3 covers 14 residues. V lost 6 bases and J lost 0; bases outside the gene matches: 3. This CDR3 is CSATDRATNEKLFF. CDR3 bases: TGCAGTGCCACGGACAGGGCAACTAATGAAAAACTGTTTTTT.

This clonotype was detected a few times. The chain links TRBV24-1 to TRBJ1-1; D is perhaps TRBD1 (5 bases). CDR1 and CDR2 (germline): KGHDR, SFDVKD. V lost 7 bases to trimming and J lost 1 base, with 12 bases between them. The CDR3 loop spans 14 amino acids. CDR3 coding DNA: TGTGCCACCAGCCAGGGTGTTGGGAACACTGAAGCTTTCTTT. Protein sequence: CATSQGVGNTEAFF.

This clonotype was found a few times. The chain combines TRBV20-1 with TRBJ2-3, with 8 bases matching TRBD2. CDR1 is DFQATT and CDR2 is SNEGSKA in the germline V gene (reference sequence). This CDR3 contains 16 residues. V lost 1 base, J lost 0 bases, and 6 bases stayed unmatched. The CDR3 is CSARGGSGGSTDTQYF. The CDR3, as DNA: TGCAGTGCTAGAGGAGGAAGCGGGGGAAGCACAGATACGCAGTATTTT.

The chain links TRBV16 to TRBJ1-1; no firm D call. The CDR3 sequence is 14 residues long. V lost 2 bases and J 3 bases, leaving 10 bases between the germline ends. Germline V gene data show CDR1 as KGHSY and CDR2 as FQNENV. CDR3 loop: CASSQVPAYTEAFF. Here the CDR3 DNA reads TGTGCCAGCAGCCAAGTCCCGGCCTACACTGAAGCTTTCTTT. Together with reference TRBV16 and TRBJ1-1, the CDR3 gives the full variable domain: GEEVAQTPKHLVRGEGQKAKLYCAPIKGHSYVFWYQQVLKNEFKFLISFQNENVFDETGMPKERFSAKCLPNSPCSLEIQATKLEDSAVYFCASSQVPAYTEAFFGQGTRLTVV.

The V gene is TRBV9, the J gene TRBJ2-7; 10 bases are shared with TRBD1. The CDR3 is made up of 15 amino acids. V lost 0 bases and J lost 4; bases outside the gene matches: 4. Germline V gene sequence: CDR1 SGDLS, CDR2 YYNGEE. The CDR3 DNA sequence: TGTGCCAGCAGCGTAGTTGGGACAGGGGATTACGAGCAGTACTTC. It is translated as CASSVVGTGDYEQYF.

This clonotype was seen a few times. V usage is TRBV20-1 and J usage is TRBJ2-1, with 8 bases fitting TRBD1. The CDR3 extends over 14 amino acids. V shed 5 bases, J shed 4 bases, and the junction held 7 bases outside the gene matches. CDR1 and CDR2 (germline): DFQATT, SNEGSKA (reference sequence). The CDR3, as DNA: TGCAGTGCTCCGGGACAGGAACTTTACAATGAGCAGTTCTTC. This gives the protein CSAPGQELYNEQFF.

The CDR3 region has the DNA TGTGCCAGCAGTACCGGGGTCAGGGGAGACGGCACTGAAGCTTTCTTT. Residues: CASSTGVRGDGTEAFF. This rearrangement joins TRBV7-8 to TRBJ1-1; D perhaps matches TRBD1 (6 bases). Trimming removed 6 bases at V and 4 bases at J, with 21 bases between. Germline V CDR1 and CDR2: SGHVS, FQNEAQ. This CDR3 is built from 16 residues.

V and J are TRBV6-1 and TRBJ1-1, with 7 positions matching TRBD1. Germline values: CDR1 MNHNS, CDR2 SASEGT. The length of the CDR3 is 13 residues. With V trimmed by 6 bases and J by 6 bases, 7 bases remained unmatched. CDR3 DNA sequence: TGTGCCAGCAGCCCAGGGGGATCCCCTGAAGCTTTCTTT. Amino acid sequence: CASSPGGSPEAFF.

CDR3 nucleotides: TGCAGTGCTTCCCCGCTAGCGGGAAATGAGCAGTTCTTC. Amino acid sequence: CSASPLAGNEQFF. V and J are TRBV20-1 and TRBJ2-1, with 9 nucleotides matching TRBD2. The CDR3 runs 13 residues. V lost 5 bases, J lost 7 bases, and 6 bases stayed unmatched. From germline, CDR1 is DFQATT and CDR2 SNEGSKA (reference sequence).

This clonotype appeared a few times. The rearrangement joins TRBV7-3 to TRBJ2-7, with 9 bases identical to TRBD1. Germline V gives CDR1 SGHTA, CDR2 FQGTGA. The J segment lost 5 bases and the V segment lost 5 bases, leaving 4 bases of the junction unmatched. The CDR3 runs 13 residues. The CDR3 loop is CASSKDRGHEQYF. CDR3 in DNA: TGTGCCAGCAGCAAGGACAGGGGCCACGAGCAGTACTTC.

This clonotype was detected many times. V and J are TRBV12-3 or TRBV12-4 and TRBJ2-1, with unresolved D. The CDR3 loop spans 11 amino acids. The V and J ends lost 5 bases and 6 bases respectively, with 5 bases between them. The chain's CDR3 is CASSPTNEQFF. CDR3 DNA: TGTGCCAGCAGTCCAACCAATGAGCAGTTCTTC.

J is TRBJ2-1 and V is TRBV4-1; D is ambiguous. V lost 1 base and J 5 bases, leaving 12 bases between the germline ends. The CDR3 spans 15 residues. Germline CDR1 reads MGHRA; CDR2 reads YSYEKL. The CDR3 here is CASSQGEFADNEQFF. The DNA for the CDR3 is TGCGCCAGCAGCCAAGGGGAATTTGCCGACAATGAGCAGTTCTTC.

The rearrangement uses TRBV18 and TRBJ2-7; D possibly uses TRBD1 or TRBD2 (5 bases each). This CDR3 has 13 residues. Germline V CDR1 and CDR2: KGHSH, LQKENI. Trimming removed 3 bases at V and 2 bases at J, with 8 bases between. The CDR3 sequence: CASSPRDPYEQYF. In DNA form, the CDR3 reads TGTGCCAGCTCACCCCGGGACCCCTACGAGCAGTACTTC.

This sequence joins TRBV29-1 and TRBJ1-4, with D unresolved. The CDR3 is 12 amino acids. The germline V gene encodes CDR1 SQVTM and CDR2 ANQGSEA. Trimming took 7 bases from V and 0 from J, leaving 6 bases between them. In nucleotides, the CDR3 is TGCAGCGCCCAAGCAACTAATGAAAAACTGTTTTTT. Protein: CSAQATNEKLFF.

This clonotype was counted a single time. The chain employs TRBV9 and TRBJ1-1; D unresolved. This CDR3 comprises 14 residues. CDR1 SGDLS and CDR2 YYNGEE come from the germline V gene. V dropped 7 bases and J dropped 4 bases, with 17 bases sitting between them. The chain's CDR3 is CASAPVQAGTEAFF. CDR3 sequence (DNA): TGTGCCAGCGCCCCGGTCCAGGCGGGCACTGAAGCTTTCTTT.

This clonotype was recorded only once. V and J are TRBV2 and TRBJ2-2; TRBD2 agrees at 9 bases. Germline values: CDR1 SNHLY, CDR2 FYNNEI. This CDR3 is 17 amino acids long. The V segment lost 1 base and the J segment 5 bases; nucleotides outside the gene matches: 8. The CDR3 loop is CASSEDWLAGITGELFF. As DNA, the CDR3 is TGTGCCAGCAGTGAAGATTGGCTAGCGGGGATAACCGGGGAGCTGTTTTTT.

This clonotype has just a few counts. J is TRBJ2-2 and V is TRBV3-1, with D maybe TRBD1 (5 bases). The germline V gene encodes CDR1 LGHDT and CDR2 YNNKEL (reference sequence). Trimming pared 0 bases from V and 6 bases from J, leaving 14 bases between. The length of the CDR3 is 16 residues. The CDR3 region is CASSQEGEPSSGELFF. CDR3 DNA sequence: TGTGCCAGCAGCCAAGAAGGGGAACCCTCGTCCGGGGAGCTGTTTTTT.

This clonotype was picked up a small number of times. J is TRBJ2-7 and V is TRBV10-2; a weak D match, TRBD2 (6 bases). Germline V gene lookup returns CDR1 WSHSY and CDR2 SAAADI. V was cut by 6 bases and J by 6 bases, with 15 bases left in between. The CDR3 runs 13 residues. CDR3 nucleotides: TGCGCCAGCAGGCCCCTTCGACTAGGCGAGCAGTACTTC. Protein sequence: CASRPLRLGEQYF.

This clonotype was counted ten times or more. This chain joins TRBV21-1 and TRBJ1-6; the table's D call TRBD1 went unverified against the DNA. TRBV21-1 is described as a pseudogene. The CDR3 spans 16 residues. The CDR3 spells CASTQTGSSYNSPLHF. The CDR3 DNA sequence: TGTGCCAGCACACAGACAGGAAGCTCCTATAATTCACCCCTCCACTTT.

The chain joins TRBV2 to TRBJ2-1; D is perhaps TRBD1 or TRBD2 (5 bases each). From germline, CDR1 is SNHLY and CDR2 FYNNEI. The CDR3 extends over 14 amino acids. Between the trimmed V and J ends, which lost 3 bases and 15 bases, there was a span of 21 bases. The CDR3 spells CASSDLGVGRGRFF. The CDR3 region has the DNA TGTGCCAGCAGTGACTTGGGGGTGGGAAGGGGTCGGTTCTTC.

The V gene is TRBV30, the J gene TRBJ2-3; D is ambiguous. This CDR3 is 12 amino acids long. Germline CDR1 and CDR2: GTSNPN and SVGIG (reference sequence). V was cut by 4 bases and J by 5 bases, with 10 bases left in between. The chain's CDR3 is CAWTPGGDTQYF. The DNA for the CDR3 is TGTGCCTGGACCCCAGGCGGAGATACGCAGTATTTT. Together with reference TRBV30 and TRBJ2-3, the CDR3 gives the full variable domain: SQTIHQWPATLVQPVGSPLSLECTVEGTSNPNLYWYRQAAGRGLQLLFYSVGIGQISSEVPQNLSASRPQDRQFILSSKKLLLSDSGFYLCAWTPGGDTQYFGPGTRLTVL.

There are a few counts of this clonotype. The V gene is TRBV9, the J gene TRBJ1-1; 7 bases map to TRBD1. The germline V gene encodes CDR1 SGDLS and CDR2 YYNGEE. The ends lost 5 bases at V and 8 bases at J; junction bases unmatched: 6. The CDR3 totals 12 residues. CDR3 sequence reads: CASRGTGAEAFF. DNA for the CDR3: TGTGCCAGCAGAGGTACAGGGGCCGAAGCTTTCTTT.